The 22 T cell receptor beta chains below come from one sample, sequenced in a study of OX40 agonist ivuxolimab in advanced cancers. Libraries were prepared by immunoSEQ multiplex PCR; TCRdb keeps only in-frame clonotypes and omits some of them. The repertoire holds roughly 80,000 clones, roughly 85% seen once, with around 2% in the top ten. Sequencing used CD4+ or CD8+ T cells sorted from blood, obtained in a trial of the OX40 agonist ivuxolimab. The receptors were gathered from an adult with an advanced solid tumor such as melanoma, head and neck, liver or kidney cancer.

V usage is TRBV2 and J usage is TRBJ2-3, with D unresolved. Germline V lookup: CDR1 SNHLY, CDR2 FYNNEI. This CDR3 spans 13 amino acids. V lost 8 bases to trimming and J lost 0 bases, with 9 bases between them. CDR3 in amino acids: CASGKTSTDTQYF. In DNA, the CDR3 is TGTGCCAGCGGAAAGACTAGCACAGATACGCAGTATTTT.

The V gene is TRBV28, the J gene TRBJ2-6; a weak D match, TRBD1 (6 bases). The CDR3 runs to 16 residues. CDR1 and CDR2 from the germline V gene are MDHEN and SYDVKM. CDR3 protein: CATMRGRGSGANVLTF. DNA for the CDR3: TGTGCGACAATGAGGGGGAGAGGCTCTGGGGCCAACGTCCTGACTTTC.

The chain combines TRBV7-3 with TRBJ2-6, with 7 bases identical to TRBD1. The germline V gene has CDR1 SGHTA and CDR2 FQGTGA. The CDR3 length is 16 residues. Germline trimming cut 5 bases from V and 4 bases from J; bases unmatched to any gene: 8. CDR3 amino acids: CASSLKGASGANVLTF. The CDR3 DNA follows: TGTGCCAGCAGCCTCAAGGGGGCATCAGGGGCCAACGTCCTGACTTTC. The entire variable domain, with the rest obtained from reference TRBV7-3 and TRBJ2-6, is as follows: GAGVSQTPSNKVTEKGKYVELRCDPISGHTALYWYRQSLGQGPEFLIYFQGTGAADDSGLPNDRFFAVRPEGSVSTLKIQRTERGDSAVYLCASSLKGASGANVLTFGAGSRLTVL.

This rearrangement joins TRBV18 to TRBJ1-1; D perhaps matches TRBD1 (5 bases). Germline loops: CDR1 KGHSH, CDR2 LQKENI. This CDR3 has 13 amino acids. V was pared by 3 bases and J by 3 bases, with 8 bases between. The CDR3 DNA is TGTGCCAGCTCACCGTCCAGGGACACTGAAGCTTTCTTT. This gives the protein CASSPSRDTEAFF.

The gene calls are TRBV28 and TRBJ1-1; 9 bases are a match to TRBD1. The CDR3 covers 16 residues. V lost 6 bases, J lost 1 base, and 9 bases stayed unmatched. Germline loops: CDR1 MDHEN, CDR2 SYDVKM. DNA of the CDR3: TGTGCCAGCAGACCCCGGGACAGGGACCCGAACACTGAAGCTTTCTTT. The encoded protein is CASRPRDRDPNTEAFF.

The chain couples TRBV5-1 to TRBJ1-4; a possible D gene is TRBD1 (5 bases). V was shortened by 0 bases and J by 8 bases, with 20 bases between the two germline ends. The CDR3 runs 17 residues. CDR1 and CDR2 from the germline V gene are SGHRS and YFSETQ. This CDR3 reads CASSLGNGARGREKLFF. Here the CDR3 DNA reads TGCGCCAGCAGCTTGGGAAACGGGGCCCGGGGTCGGGAAAAACTGTTTTTT.

The rearrangement joins TRBV28 to TRBJ1-4; no clear D gene. CDR3 length equals 13 residues. Deletions cut 7 bases from V and 0 bases from J, with 6 bases between. Germline values: CDR1 MDHEN, CDR2 SYDVKM. Written as DNA, the CDR3 is TGTGCCAGCACCCCCCCAACTAATGAAAAACTGTTTTTT. Translation gives CASTPPTNEKLFF.

V gene TRBV9 combines with J gene TRBJ2-5; 7 nucleotides agree with TRBD2. Germline values: CDR1 SGDLS, CDR2 YYNGEE. This CDR3 spans 13 amino acids. V lost 3 bases, J lost 3 bases, and 2 bases stayed unmatched. The CDR3 DNA sequence: TGTGCCAGCAGCGGACTAGCAGAAGAGACCCAGTACTTC. It translates to CASSGLAEETQYF.

The chain employs TRBV6-1 and TRBJ1-2; D possibly corresponds to TRBD1 (5 bases). Germline CDR1 and CDR2: MNHNS and SASEGT. The CDR3 spans 17 residues. Trimming shortened V by 0 bases and J by 7 bases, and 21 bases separated the two germline ends. This CDR3 is CASSEARFQGLMGGYTF. The CDR3 coding sequence is TGTGCCAGCAGTGAAGCGCGATTCCAGGGCCTGATGGGTGGCTACACCTTC.

The chain links TRBV10-3 to TRBJ2-2; D ambiguous. This CDR3 has 12 residues. The V gene lost 7 bases and the J gene lost 2 bases, with 5 bases spanning the gap. Per germline, CDR1 ENHRY and CDR2 SYGVKD. The CDR3 DNA reads as TGTGCCATCAAGGGTAACACCGGGGAGCTGTTTTTT. It codes for CAIKGNTGELFF.

This chain connects TRBV2 to TRBJ1-3; a possible D gene is TRBD1 (5 bases). Trimming stripped 10 bases from V and 1 base from J, with 17 bases between. Germline V gives CDR1 SNHLY, CDR2 FYNNEI. This CDR3 has 15 amino acids. CDR3 amino acids: CATLGAHHSGNTIYF. In nucleotides, the CDR3 is TGTGCCACCTTAGGGGCCCACCATTCTGGAAACACCATATATTTT. Supplemented by reference TRBV2 and TRBJ1-3, the full variable domain reads EPEVTQTPSHQVTQMGQEVILRCVPISNHLYFYWYRQILGQKVEFLVSFYNNEISEKSEIFDDQFSVERPDGSNFTLKIRSTKLEDSAMYFCATLGAHHSGNTIYFGEGSWLTVV.

CDR3 amino acids: CASSQDSSYEQYF. The DNA for the CDR3 is TGCGCCAGCAGCCAAGACAGCTCCTACGAGCAGTACTTC. The chain employs TRBV4-1 and TRBJ2-7; no firm D call. V was trimmed by 0 bases and J by 0 bases, leaving 3 bases between them. The CDR3 covers 13 residues. CDR1 is MGHRA, CDR2 YSYEKL, per germline.

The rearrangement joins TRBV6-4 to TRBJ2-1; 11 positions match TRBD2. The CDR3 is 15 amino acids. The germline CDR1 and CDR2 sequences are MRHNA and SNTAGT. Trimming took 4 bases from V and 4 from J; bases not matched to a gene: 3. The CDR3 region has the DNA TGTGCCAGCAGTGGACTAGCGGGACCTTACAATGAGCAGTTCTTC. Its translation: CASSGLAGPYNEQFF.

Notes on this clone: Relative to the germline gene, one junction end is altered; a read error may explain this. This chain connects TRBV6-1 to TRBJ2-1; D not certain. Germline CDR1 reads MNHNS; CDR2 reads SASEGT. The CDR3 contains 9 residues. This chain's CDR3 is CASSEIMLF. The CDR3 bases are TGTGCCAGCAGTGAGATTATGCTCTTC.

The DNA of the CDR3 is TGCGCCAGCAGCTTGAATCCTCCTGGGGCCGGGGAGCTGTTTTTT. It codes for CASSLNPPGAGELFF. The rearrangement uses TRBV5-1 and TRBJ2-2; unclear D gene. Germline values: CDR1 SGHRS, CDR2 YFSETQ. V was clipped by 1 base and J by 6 bases, with 13 bases between them. The CDR3 runs to 15 residues.

This clone was counted between two and nine times. This chain uses TRBV30 with TRBJ1-1; D is unresolved. V was trimmed by 2 bases and J by 3 bases, leaving 13 bases between them. This CDR3 has 14 residues. Germline V gene data show CDR1 as GTSNPN and CDR2 as SVGIG (reference sequence). CDR3 sequence (DNA): TGTGCCTGGAGTAAAGGGCGGCCCGACACTGAAGCTTTCTTT. Protein sequence: CAWSKGRPDTEAFF.

V gene TRBV4-2 combines with J gene TRBJ1-4, with a weak D call TRBD1 (6 bases). Germline V gene data show CDR1 as LGHNA and CDR2 as YNFKEQ. Trimming removed 1 base from V and 7 bases from J, with 13 bases in between. The length of the CDR3 is 15 residues. The CDR3, as DNA: TGTGCCAGCAGCCAAGTTGCAGGGGCAACTGAAAAACTGTTTTTT. It translates to CASSQVAGATEKLFF.

As DNA, the CDR3 is TGTGCCAGTAGCTGGACTAGCGGTGGAAGCACCGGGGAGCTGTTTTTT. Protein product: CASSWTSGGSTGELFF. The chain couples TRBV19 to TRBJ2-2, with TRBD2 identical over 10 bases. The CDR3 has 16 residues. The V segment lost 6 bases and the J segment 4 bases; nucleotides outside the gene matches: 8. Per the germline V gene, CDR1 is LNHDA and CDR2 is SQIVND (reference sequence). Full variable domain (remainder filled in from reference TRBV19 and TRBJ2-2): DGGITQSPKYLFRKEGQNVTLSCEQNLNHDAMYWYRQDPGQGLRLIYYSQIVNDFQKGDIAEGYSVSREKKESFPLTVTSAQKNPTAFYLCASSWTSGGSTGELFFGEGSRLTVL.

This chain links TRBV7-2 with TRBJ2-1; a weak D match, TRBD2 (6 bases). The CDR3 consists of 14 residues. The germline gives CDR1 SGHTA, CDR2 FQGNSA. Trimming stripped 0 bases from V and 10 bases from J, with 13 bases between. The CDR3 sequence: CASSLAIGGGEQFF. CDR3 coding DNA: TGTGCCAGCAGCTTAGCGATTGGGGGAGGAGAGCAGTTCTTC. Together with reference TRBV7-2 and TRBJ2-1, the CDR3 gives the full variable domain: GAGVSQSPSNKVTEKGKDVELRCDPISGHTALYWYRQSLGQGLEFLIYFQGNSAPDKSGLPSDRFSAERTGGSVSTLTIQRTQQEDSAVYLCASSLAIGGGEQFFGPGTRLTVL.

The chain has TRBV7-9 and TRBJ1-5, with a possible D match to TRBD1 (5 bases). V gave up 1 base and J gave up 6 bases, with 16 bases separating them. This CDR3 has 16 residues. Germline CDR1 reads SEHNR; CDR2 reads FQNEAQ (reference sequence). The CDR3 nucleotides are TGTGCCAGCAGCTTAGATGTAGGGGCCGGTGGTCAGCCCCAGCATTTT. Translation: CASSLDVGAGGQPQHF.

This chain joins TRBV7-3 and TRBJ2-3; TRBD1 agrees at 9 bases. Per germline, CDR1 SGHTA and CDR2 FQGTGA. CDR3 length: 16 amino acids. J gave up 1 base and V 5 bases, and 7 bases lay outside the gene matches. In DNA, the CDR3 is TGTGCCAGCAGCACCTACAGGGGGCCGGGCACAGATACGCAGTATTTT. Protein: CASSTYRGPGTDTQYF.

This clone was seen just once. The chain joins TRBV6-1 to TRBJ2-4; D remains unclear. CDR1 and CDR2 (germline): MNHNS, SASEGT. Trimming removed 6 bases from V and 1 base from J, with 13 bases in between. The length of the CDR3 is 15 residues. CDR3 coding DNA: TGTGCCAGCAGAACTAACGATCTGGCCAAAAACATTCAGTACTTC. It is translated as CASRTNDLAKNIQYF.